The 5 T cell receptor beta chains below come from one sample, sequenced in a study of blood T cell repertoires in COVID-19. Measured with immunoSEQ multiplex PCR; TCRdb has only the in-frame clones, and not every one. The sample records approximately 97,000 clones, roughly 92% being singletons. Specimen: peripheral blood. These TCRs come from a woman between 45 and 65 years old with COVID-19, enrolled during active disease.

This clone was observed once. The V call is TRBV5-1, the J call TRBJ2-1; TRBD2 agrees at 11 bases. In germline, CDR1 is SGHRS, CDR2 YFSETQ. J was trimmed by 4 bases and V by 7 bases; bases with no gene match: 1. This CDR3 is built from 13 residues. The CDR3 DNA reads TGCGCCAGCGGACTAGCGGGTTACAATGAGCAGTTCTTC. Its protein is CASGLAGYNEQFF.

This chain joins TRBV27 and TRBJ1-2, with TRBD1 identical over 9 bases. The germline CDR1 and CDR2 sequences are MNHEY and SMNVEV (reference sequence). The V and J ends lost 6 bases and 1 base, in that order; junction bases with no gene match: 6. This CDR3 spans 15 amino acids. CDR3: CASRGTGSDNYGYTF. The CDR3 nucleotides are TGTGCCAGCAGGGGGACAGGGAGCGATAACTATGGCTACACCTTC.

The chain combines TRBV19 with TRBJ1-3; 8 bases match TRBD1. The germline V gene has CDR1 LNHDA and CDR2 SQIVND (reference sequence). This CDR3 is 17 amino acids long. Trimming removed 5 bases from V and 1 base from J; junction bases left unmatched: 10. CDR3 sequence (DNA): TGTGCCAGTAGTGCTCTGTTCAGACAGGGGTCTGGAAACACCATATATTTT. This translates into CASSALFRQGSGNTIYF.

The J gene is TRBJ2-1, the V gene TRBV27; 7 bases map to TRBD1. The CDR3 has 15 residues. Looked up from germline, CDR1 is MNHEY and CDR2 is SMNVEV (reference sequence). Trimming took 2 bases from V and 2 from J; bases not matched to a gene: 3. The CDR3 loop reads CASSLKGAAYNEQFF. The DNA of the CDR3 is TGTGCCAGCAGTTTAAAGGGGGCTGCCTACAATGAGCAGTTCTTC.

The chain has TRBV10-3 and TRBJ1-4; D is ambiguous. The V gene lost 2 bases and the J gene lost 4 bases, with 8 bases spanning the gap. The CDR3 length is 14 residues. Per the germline V gene, CDR1 is ENHRY and CDR2 is SYGVKD. The CDR3 DNA reads as TGTGCCATCAGTGAGGGCGGGGTTAATGAAAAACTGTTTTTT. It is translated as CAISEGGVNEKLFF.